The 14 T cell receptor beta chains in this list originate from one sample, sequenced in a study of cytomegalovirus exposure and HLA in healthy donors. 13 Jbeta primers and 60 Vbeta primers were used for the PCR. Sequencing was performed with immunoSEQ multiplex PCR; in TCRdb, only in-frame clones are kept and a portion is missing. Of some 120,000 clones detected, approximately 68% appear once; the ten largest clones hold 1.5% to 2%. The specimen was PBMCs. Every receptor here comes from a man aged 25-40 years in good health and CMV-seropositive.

The CDR3 here is CAISVGGTSGYEQYF. CDR3 nucleotides: TGTGCCATCAGTGTTGGCGGGACCTCCGGATACGAGCAGTACTTC. The J gene is TRBJ2-7, the V gene TRBV10-3, with D perhaps TRBD2 (6 bases). Trimming pared 4 bases from V and 4 bases from J, leaving 17 bases between. Looked up from germline, CDR1 is ENHRY and CDR2 is SYGVKD. The CDR3 spans 15 residues.

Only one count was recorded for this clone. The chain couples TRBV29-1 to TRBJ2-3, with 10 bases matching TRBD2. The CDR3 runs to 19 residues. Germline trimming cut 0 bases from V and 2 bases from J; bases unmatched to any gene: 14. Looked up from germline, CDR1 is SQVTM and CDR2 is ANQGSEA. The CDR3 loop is CSVEEFRTSGGFDTDTQYF. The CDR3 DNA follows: TGCAGCGTTGAAGAATTTCGGACTAGCGGAGGGTTCGACACAGATACGCAGTATTTT.

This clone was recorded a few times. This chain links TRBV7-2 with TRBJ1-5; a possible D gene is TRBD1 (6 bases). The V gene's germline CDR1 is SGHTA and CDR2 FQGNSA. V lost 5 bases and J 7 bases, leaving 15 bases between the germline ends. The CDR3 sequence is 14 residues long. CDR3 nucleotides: TGTGCCAGCAGCCCGGACAGTACATCACAGCCCCAGCATTTT. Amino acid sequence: CASSPDSTSQPQHF.

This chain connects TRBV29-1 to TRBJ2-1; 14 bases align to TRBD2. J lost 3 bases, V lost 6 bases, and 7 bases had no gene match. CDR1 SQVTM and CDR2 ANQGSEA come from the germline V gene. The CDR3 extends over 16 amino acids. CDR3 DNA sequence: TGCAGCGTCGAAATTGGGACTAGCGGGAGCTACAATGAGCAGTTCTTC. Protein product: CSVEIGTSGSYNEQFF.

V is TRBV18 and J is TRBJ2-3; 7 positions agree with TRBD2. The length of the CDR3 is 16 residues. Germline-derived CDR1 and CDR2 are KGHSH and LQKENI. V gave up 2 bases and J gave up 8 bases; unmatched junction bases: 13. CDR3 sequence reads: CASSPSASGAIGTQYF. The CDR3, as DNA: TGTGCCAGCTCACCATCGGCTAGCGGAGCTATAGGTACGCAGTATTTT.

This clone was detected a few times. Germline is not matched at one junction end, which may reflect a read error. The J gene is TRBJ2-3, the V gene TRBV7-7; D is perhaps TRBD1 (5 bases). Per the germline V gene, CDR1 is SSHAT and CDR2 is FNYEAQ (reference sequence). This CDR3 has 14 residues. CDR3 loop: CASSLDLGADTQYF. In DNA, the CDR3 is TGTGCTAGCAGCTTGGATCTAGGGGCAGATACGCAGTATTTT.

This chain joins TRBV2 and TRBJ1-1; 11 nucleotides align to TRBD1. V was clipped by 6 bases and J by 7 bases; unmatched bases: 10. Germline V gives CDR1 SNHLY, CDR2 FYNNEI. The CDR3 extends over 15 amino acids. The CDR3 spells CASSPGQGAPVEAFF. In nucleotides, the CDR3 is TGTGCCAGCAGCCCAGGACAGGGGGCGCCCGTTGAAGCTTTCTTT.

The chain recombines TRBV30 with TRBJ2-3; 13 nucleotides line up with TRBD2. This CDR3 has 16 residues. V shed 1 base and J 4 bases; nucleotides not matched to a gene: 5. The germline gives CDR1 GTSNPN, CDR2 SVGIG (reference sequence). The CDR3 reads CAWSAELAGGPDTQYF. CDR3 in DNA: TGTGCCTGGAGTGCAGAACTAGCGGGAGGGCCAGATACGCAGTATTTT.

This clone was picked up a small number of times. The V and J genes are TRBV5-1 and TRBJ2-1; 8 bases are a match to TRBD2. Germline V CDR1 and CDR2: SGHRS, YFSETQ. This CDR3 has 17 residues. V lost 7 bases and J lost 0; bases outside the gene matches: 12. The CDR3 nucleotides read TGCGCCAGCTGTTTGACGACTAGCGTGTACTCCTACAATGAGCAGTTCTTC. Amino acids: CASCLTTSVYSYNEQFF.

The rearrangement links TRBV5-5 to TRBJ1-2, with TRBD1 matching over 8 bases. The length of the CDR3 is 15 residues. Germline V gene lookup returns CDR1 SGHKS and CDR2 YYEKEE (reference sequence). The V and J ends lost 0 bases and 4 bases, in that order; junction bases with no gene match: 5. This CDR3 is CASSLDDRGAYGYTF. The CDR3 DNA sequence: TGTGCCAGCAGCTTGGATGACAGGGGAGCCTATGGCTACACCTTC.

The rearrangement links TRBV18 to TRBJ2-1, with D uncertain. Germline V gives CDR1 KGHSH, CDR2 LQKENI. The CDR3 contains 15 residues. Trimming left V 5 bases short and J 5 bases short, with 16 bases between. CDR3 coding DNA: TGTGCCAGCTCATTAGAAACCTTAAATCACAATGAGCAGTTCTTC. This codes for CASSLETLNHNEQFF.

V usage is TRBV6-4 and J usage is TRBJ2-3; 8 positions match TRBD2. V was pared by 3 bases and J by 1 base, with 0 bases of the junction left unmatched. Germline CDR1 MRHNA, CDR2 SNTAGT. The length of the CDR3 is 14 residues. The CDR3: CASSEAGGTDTQYF. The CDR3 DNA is TGTGCCAGCAGTGAAGCGGGAGGCACAGATACGCAGTATTTT.

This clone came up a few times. The CDR3 sequence: CASSYLGGASGNTIYF. CDR3 nucleotides: TGTGCCAGCAGTTACCTCGGGGGGGCCTCAGGAAACACCATATATTTT. The rearrangement links TRBV6-5 to TRBJ1-3, with D possibly matching TRBD1 (6 bases). Trimming pared 2 bases from V and 4 bases from J, leaving 15 bases between. The CDR3 extends over 16 amino acids. Germline CDR1 is MNHEY and CDR2 is SVGAGI.

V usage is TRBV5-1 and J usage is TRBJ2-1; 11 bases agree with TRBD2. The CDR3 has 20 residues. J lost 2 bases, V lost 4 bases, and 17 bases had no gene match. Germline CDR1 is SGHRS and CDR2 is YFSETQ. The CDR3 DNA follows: TGCGCCAGCAGCGCCCCACCCGGGACTAGCGGTTCCCGACCCTACAATGAGCAGTTCTTC. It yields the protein CASSAPPGTSGSRPYNEQFF.